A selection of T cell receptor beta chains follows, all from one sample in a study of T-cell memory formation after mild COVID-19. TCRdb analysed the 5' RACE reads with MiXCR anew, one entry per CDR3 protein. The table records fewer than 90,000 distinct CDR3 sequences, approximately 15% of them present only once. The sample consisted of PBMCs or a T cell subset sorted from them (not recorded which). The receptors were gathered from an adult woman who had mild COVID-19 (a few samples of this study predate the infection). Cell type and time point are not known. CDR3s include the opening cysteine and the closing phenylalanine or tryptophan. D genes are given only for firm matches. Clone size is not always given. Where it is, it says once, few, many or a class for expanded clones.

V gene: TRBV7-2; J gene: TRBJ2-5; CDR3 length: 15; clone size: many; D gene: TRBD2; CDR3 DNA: TGTGCCAGCAGCTCTAGCGGGGAATACTGGGAGACCCAGTACTTC; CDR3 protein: CASSSSGEYWETQYF
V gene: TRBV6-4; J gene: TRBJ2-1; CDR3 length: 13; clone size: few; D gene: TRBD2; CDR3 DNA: TGTGCCAGCAGTGACGGGGGGGGCAATGAGCAGTTCTTC; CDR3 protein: CASSDGGGNEQFF
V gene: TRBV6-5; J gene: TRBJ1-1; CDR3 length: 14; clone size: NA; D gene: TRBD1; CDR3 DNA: TGTGCCAGCAGTTACAGGACAGGGGGCGACACCAGCTTCTTT; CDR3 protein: CASSYRTGGDTSFF
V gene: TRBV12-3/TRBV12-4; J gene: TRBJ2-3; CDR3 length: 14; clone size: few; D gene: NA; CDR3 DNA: TGTGCCAGCAGTTTACTAGCGCTCACAGATACGCAGTATTTT; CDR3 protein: CASSLLALTDTQYF
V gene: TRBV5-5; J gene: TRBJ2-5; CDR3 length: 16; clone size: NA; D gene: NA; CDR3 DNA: TGTGCCAGCAGCTTGCCCAGCGGGTATTTGGAAGAGACCCAGTACTTC; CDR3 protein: CASSLPSGYLEETQYF
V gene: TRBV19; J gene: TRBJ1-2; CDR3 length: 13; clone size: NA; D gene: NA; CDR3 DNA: TGTGCCAGTAGTGGCCAAACCGACTATGGCTACACCTTC; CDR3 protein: CASSGQTDYGYTF
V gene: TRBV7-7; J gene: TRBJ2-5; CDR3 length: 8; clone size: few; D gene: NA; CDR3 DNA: TGTGCCCTGGGGACCCAGTACTTC; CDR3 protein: CALGTQYF
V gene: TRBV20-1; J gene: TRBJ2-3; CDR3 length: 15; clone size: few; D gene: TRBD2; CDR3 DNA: TGCAGTGCCACCCCGACTAGCGGGGGCACAGATACGCAGTATTTT; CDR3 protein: CSATPTSGGTDTQYF
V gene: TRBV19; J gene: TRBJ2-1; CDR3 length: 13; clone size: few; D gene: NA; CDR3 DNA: TGTGCCAGTAGTCTTGCCACACCCAATGAGCAGTTCTTC; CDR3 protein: CASSLATPNEQFF
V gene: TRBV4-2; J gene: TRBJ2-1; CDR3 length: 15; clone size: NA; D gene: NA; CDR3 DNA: TGTGCCAGCAGCCAAGTCGTGGGGGCCTACAATGAGCAGTTCTTC; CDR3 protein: CASSQVVGAYNEQFF
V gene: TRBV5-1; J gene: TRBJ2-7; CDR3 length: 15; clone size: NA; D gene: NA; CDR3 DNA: TGCGCCAGCAGCTTACAACCGGGACCGACCTACGAGCAGTACTTC; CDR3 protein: CASSLQPGPTYEQYF
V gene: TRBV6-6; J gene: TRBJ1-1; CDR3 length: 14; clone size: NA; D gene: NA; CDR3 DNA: TGTGCCAGCAGTGGCCCGGTTTCGAGTCCTGAAGCTTTCTTT; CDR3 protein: CASSGPVSSPEAFF
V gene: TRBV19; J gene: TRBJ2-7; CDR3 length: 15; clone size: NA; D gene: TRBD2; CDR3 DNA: TGTGCCAGTAGTATAAGTTCTAGCGGGAACTACGAGCAGTACTTC; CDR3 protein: CASSISSSGNYEQYF
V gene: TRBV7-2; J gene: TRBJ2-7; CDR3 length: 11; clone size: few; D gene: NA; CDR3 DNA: TGTGCCAGCAGCATACTCTACGAGCAGTACTTC; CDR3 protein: CASSILYEQYF
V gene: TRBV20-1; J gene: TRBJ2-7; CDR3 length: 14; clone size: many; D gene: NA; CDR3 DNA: TGCAGTGCTAGAGATTCGAGACAGACCTACGAGCAGTACTTC; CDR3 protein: CSARDSRQTYEQYF
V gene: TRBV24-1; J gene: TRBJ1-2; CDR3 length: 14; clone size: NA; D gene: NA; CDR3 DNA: TGTGCCACCAGTGACCCTACAGGCCCGAGGGGCTACACCTTC; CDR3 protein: CATSDPTGPRGYTF
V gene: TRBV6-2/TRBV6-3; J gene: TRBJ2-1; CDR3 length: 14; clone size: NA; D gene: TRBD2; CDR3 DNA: TGTGCCAGCAGTCCAGGACTAGCGGGGTATGAGCAGTTCTTC; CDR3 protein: CASSPGLAGYEQFF
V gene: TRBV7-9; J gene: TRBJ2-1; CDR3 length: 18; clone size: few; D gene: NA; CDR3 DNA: TGTGCCAGCAGCCGACCTTCCAGGGGCTATAGCTCCTACAATGAGCAGTTCTTC; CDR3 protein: CASSRPSRGYSSYNEQFF
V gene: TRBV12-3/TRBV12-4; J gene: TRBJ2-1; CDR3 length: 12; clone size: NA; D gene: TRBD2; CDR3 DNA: TGTGCCAGCAGTCTGGGGAGGGGCGAGCAGTTCTTC; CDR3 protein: CASSLGRGEQFF
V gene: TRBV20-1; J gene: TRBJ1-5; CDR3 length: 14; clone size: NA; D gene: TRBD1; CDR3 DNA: TGCAGTGCTGGATTCACAGGGGGAAGTCAGCCCCAGCATTTT; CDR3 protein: CSAGFTGGSQPQHF
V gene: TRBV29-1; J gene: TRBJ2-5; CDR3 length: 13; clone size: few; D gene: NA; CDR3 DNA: TGCAGCGTTGACTTGACCTCCTCAGAGACCCAGTACTTC; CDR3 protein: CSVDLTSSETQYF
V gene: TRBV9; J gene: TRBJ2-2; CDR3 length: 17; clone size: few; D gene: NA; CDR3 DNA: TGTGCCAGCAGCGTAGATTTGGCGGACGGAAACACCGGGGAGCTGTTTTTT; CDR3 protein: CASSVDLADGNTGELFF
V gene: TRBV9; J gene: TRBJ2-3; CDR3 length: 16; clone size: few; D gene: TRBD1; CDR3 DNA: TGTGCCAGCAGCGCCCAGTTCAGGGGGCGCTTAGATACGCAGTATTTT; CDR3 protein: CASSAQFRGRLDTQYF
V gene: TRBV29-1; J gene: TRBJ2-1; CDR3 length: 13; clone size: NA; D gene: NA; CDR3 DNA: TGCAGCGTTGAAGGTCGGATGTACAATGAGCAGTTCTTC; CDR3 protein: CSVEGRMYNEQFF
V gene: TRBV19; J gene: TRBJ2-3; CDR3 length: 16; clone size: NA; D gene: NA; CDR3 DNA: TGTGCCAGTAGTATTCGGGGGACCCCTAGCACAGATACGCAGTATTTT; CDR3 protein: CASSIRGTPSTDTQYF